This record looks at one TCR beta chain sequence and its context. The record originates from a study of blood T cell repertoires in COVID-19. Germline lookup yields CDR1 LNHNV and CDR2 YYDKDF (reference sequence). The CDR3 extends over 15 amino acids. The V and J ends lost 3 bases and 2 bases respectively, with 13 bases between them. Authors' analysis steps: Estimation of nucleated cell counts was performed using reference gene primer amplification. The protocol was immunoSEQ multiplex PCR, while the TCRdb copy is restricted to in-frame clones and leaves out a portion. V, J and clone size are those of that table, while D and trimming were read from the DNA. The table lists approximately 150,000 clones, more than 65% of them singletons.

The receptor's source is a woman aged 55-75 years with COVID-19, enrolled during active disease. The rearrangement uses TRBV15 and TRBJ1-1; tentative D call: TRBD1 (5 bases). Sequencing used peripheral blood. CDR3 amino acids: CATSRGRLRNTEAFF. CDR3 nucleotide sequence: TGTGCCACCAGCAGGGGGCGCCTACGCAACACTGAAGCTTTCTTT.